Sequencing of this T cell receptor beta chain was carried out in a study of shared clonotypes between healthy human individuals. General observations from the study: Sampling covered nothing but blood. Tissue TCR repertoires likely differ from those found in blood.

With regard to this clone: What it binds is unknown.

Researchers ran the assay at a deep level. A roughly 200 ng quantity of DNA, approximately 29,000 T cell genomes, went into the sorted-subset replicate PCRs. Libraries were prepared by immunoSEQ multiplex PCR; TCRdb keeps only in-frame clonotypes and omits some of them. The sample carries approximately 320,000 clones, about nine tenths recorded once. This CDR3 spans 15 amino acids. Trimming removed 1 base at V and 0 bases at J, with 11 bases between. Per the germline V gene, CDR1 is SGDLS and CDR2 is YYNGEE. The V call is TRBV9, the J call TRBJ2-7; D may be TRBD1 or TRBD2 (5 bases each). The sequencing sample was made of memory CD8+ T cells sorted from blood. Subset indicated: CD45RO+ cells pooled with CCR7-negative TemRA cells. The TCR was taken from a man aged 18 to 30 in good health. The CDR3 loop reads CASSVWGTSSYEQYF. The CDR3 DNA sequence: TGTGCCAGCAGCGTATGGGGGACGAGCTCCTACGAGCAGTACTTC.